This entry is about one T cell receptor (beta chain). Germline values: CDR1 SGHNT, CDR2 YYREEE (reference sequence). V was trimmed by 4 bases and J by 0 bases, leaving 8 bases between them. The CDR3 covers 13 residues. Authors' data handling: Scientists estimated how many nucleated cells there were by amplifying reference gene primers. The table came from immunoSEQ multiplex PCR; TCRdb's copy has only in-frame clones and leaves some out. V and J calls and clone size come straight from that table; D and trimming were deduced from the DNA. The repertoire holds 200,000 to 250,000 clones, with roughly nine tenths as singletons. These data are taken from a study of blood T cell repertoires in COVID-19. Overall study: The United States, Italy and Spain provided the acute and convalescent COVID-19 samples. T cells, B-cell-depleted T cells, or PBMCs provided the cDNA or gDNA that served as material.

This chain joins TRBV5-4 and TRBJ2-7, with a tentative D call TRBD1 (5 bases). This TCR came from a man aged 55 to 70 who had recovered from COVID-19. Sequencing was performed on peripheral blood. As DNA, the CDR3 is TGTGCCAGCAGCATGACAGACTCCTACGAGCAGTACTTC. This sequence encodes CASSMTDSYEQYF.